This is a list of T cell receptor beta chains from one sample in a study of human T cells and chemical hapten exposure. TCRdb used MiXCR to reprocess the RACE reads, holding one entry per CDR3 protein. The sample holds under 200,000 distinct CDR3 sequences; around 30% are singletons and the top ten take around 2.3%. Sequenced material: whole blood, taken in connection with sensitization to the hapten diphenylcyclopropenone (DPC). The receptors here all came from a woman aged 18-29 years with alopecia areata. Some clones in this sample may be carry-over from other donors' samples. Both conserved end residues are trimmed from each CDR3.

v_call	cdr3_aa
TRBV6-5	ASRIQGLENSPLH
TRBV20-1	SSPGQGYEQY
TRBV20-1	SAGGSNQPQH
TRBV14	ASSQATLTGGRRSSYEQY
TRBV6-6	ASRQSVDTQY
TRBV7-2	ASSLNWGGNQPQH
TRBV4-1	ASSQWWSGGSGANVLT
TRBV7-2	ASSSGQGATNEKLF
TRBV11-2	ASSMGLAGGGDTQY
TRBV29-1	SVRGRSSYNEQF
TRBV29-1	SVAEGVEQPQH
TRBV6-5	ASSDTSGGSTGELF
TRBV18	ASSPSRDRVNEQF
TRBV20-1	SAGPGSNQPQH
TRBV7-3	ASSWGPGLAGTGELF
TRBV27	ASSLRGTDTQY
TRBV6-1	ASSEAGGENIQY
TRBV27	ASSSWQGDGYT
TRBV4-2	ASSQATYRARGNTEAF
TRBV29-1	SAPSGGTYEQF
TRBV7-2	ASSYGHSGANVLT